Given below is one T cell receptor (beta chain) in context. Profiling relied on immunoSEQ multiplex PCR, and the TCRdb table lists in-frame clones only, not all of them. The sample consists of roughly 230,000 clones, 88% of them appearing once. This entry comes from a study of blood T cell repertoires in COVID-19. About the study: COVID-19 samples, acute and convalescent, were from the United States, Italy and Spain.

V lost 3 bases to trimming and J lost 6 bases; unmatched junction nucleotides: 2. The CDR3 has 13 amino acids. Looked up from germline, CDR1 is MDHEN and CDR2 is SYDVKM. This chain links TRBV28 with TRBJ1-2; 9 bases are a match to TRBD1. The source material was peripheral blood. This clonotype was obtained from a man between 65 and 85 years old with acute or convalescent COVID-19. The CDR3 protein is CASSFRDRDGYTF. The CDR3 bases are TGTGCCAGCAGTTTCCGGGACAGGGATGGCTACACCTTC.